This T cell receptor beta chain is drawn from a study of T cells in Graves' hyperthyroidism and ophthalmopathy. RNA transcripts provided the source from which TCR beta CDR3 regions were amplified. When the TCR CDR3 underwent first-round RT-PCR, the HTBI primer set was used. MiXCR was run by TCRdb on the multiplex PCR reads, yielding one entry per CDR3 protein. The sample lists under 400,000 distinct CDR3 sequences, 21% occurring once. The authors took PBMCs from about 9.5 ml fresh peripheral blood. Sequenced sample: blood. The sequence was collected from a woman aged 45-59 years with Graves' hyperthyroidism.

CDR3 in DNA: TGTGCCAGCAACACAAGACGAGACAGAGCAATTAACGAGCAGTACTTC. Amino acid sequence: CASNTRRDRAINEQYF. The chain combines TRBV27 with TRBJ2-7; weak D call: TRBD1 (5 bases). The V end lost 7 bases, the J end lost 5 bases, and 24 bases lay between the germline ends. Germline CDR1 and CDR2: MNHEY and SMNVEV (reference sequence). The CDR3 contains 16 residues.